The source of this T cell receptor beta chain is a study of CD8 T cells in ankylosing spondylitis. General study findings and limits: Fewer than 10 highly homologous variants formed a TCR beta motif that appeared characteristic of ankylosing spondylitis blood. Matched synovial fluid from ankylosing spondylitis patients was reported to be enriched for disease-linked clones.

Worth noting for this clonotype: Its antigen remains unknown.

CDR3 size: 15 residues. Trimming pared 7 bases from V and 0 bases from J, leaving 13 bases between. The TCR beta libraries were generated through quantitative 5'-RACE incorporating molecular barcodes. TCRdb ran MiXCR on the 5' RACE reads and lists one entry per CDR3 protein. The data show 450,000 or so distinct CDR3 sequences, with 20% to 30% seen just once and roughly 0.9% held by the top ten. The TCR sequence derives from a male donor with ankylosing spondylitis. The sequenced sample consisted of blood, either unsorted or a sorted T cell fraction (not recorded which). The chain recombines TRBV12-3 or TRBV12-4 with TRBJ2-1, with TRBD2 as a possible D gene (6 bases). The CDR3 nucleotides are TGTGCCAGCACCCTTAGCGGAGTCTCCTACAATGAGCAGTTCTTC. The encoded protein is CASTLSGVSYNEQFF.